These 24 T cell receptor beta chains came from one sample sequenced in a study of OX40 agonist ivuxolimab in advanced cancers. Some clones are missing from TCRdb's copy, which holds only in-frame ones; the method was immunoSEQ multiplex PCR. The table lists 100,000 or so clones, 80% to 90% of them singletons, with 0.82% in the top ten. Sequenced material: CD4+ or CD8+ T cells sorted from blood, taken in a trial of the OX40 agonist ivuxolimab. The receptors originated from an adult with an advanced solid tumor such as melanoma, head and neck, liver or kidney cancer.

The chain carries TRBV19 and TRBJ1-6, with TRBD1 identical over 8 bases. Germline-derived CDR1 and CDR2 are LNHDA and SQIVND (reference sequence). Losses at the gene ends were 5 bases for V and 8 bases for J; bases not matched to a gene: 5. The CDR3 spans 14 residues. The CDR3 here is CASSRQGKDSPLHF. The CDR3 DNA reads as TGTGCCAGTAGTCGACAGGGGAAAGATTCACCCCTCCACTTT.

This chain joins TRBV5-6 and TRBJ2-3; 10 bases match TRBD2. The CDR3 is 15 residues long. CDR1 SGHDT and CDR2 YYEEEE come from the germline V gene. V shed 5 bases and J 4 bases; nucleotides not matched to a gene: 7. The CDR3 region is CASSSLAGVADTQYF. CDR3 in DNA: TGTGCCAGCAGTTCTCTAGCGGGAGTGGCAGATACGCAGTATTTT.

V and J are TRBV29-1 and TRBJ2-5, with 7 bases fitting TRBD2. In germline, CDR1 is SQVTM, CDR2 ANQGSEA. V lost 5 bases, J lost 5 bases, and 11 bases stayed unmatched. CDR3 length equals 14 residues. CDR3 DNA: TGCAGCGTTCGGCTAGCGGTTAAGTGGGAGACCCAGTACTTC. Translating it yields CSVRLAVKWETQYF.

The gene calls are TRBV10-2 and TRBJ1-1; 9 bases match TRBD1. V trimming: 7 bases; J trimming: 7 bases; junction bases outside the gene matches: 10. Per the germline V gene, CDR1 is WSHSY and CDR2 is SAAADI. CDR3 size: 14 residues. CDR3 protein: CASTEPGQGVEAFF. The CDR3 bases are TGCGCCAGCACCGAACCGGGACAGGGCGTTGAAGCTTTCTTT.

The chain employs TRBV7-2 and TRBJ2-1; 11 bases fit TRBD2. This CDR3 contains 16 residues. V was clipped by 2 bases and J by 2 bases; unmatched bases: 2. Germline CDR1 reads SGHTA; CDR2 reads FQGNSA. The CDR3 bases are TGTGCCAGCAGCTTAATTAGCGGGAGGGCCTACAATGAGCAGTTCTTC. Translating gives CASSLISGRAYNEQFF.

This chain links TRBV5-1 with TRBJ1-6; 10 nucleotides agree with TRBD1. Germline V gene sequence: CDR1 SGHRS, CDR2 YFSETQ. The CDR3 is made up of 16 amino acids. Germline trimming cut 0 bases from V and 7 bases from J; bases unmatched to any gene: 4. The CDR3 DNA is TGCGCCAGCAGCTTGGCCGAGGGACAGGGGAATTCACCCCTCCACTTT. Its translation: CASSLAEGQGNSPLHF.

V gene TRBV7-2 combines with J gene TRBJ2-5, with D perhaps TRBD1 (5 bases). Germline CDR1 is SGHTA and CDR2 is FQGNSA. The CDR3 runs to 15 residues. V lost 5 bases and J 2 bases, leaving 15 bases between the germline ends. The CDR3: CASSPSVGVQETQYF. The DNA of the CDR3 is TGTGCCAGCAGCCCATCTGTAGGGGTTCAAGAGACCCAGTACTTC.

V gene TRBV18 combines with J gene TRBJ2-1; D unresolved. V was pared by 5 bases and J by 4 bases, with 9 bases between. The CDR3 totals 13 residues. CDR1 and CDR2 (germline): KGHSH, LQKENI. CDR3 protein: CASSNGLYNEQFF. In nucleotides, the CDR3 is TGTGCCAGCTCAAACGGGCTTTACAATGAGCAGTTCTTC.

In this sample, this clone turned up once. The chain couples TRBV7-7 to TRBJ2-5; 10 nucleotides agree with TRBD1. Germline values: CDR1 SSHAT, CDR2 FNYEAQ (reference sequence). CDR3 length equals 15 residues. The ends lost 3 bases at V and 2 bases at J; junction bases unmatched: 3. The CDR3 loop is CASSFGTGAQETQYF. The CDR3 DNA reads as TGTGCCAGCAGCTTTGGGACAGGGGCGCAAGAGACCCAGTACTTC.

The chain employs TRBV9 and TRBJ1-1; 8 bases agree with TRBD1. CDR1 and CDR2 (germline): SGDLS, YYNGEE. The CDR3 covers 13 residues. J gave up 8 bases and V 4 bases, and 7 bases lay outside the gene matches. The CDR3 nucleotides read TGTGCCAGCAGCTCCCGACAGGGGAGAGAAGCTTTCTTT. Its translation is CASSSRQGREAFF.

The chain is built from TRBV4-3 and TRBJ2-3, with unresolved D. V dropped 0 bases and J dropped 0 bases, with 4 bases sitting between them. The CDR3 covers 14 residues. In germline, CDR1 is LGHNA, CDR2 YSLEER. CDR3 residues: CASSQDPSTDTQYF. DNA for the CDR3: TGCGCCAGCAGCCAAGATCCTAGCACAGATACGCAGTATTTT.

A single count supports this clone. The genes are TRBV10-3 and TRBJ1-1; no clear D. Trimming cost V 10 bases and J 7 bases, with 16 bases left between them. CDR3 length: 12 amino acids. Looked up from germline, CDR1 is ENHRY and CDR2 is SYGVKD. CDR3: CATETGSGEAFF. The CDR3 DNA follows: TGTGCCACTGAGACGGGGTCGGGTGAAGCTTTCTTT.

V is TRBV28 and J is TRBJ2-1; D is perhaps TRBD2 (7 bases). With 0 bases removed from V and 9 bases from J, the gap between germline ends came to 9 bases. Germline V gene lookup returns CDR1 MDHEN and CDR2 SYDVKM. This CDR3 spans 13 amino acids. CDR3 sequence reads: CASSLWGGGEQFF. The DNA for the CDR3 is TGTGCCAGCAGTTTATGGGGAGGGGGTGAGCAGTTCTTC.

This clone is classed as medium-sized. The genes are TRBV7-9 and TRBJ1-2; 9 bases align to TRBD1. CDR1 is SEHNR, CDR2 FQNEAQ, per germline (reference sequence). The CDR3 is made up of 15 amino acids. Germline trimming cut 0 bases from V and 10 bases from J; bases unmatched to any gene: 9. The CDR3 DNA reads TGTGCCAGCAGCTTAGCTGGTAATGGGACAGGGTCCTACACCTTC. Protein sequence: CASSLAGNGTGSYTF.

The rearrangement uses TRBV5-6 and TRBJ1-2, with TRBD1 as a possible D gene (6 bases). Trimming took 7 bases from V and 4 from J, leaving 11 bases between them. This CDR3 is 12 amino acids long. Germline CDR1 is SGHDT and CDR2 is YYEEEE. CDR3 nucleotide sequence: TGTGCCAGCTTCGGGGGCTCCTATGGCTACACCTTC. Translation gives CASFGGSYGYTF.

CDR3 DNA: TGTGCCATCAGGCCTAGCGGGAGGGCCAACGAGCAGTACGTC. Protein product: CAIRPSGRANEQYV. This chain links TRBV10-3 with TRBJ2-7; TRBD2 matches 12 bases. The CDR3 runs 14 residues. V dropped 6 bases and J dropped 5; count of bases not matched to a gene: 5. Germline CDR1 is ENHRY and CDR2 is SYGVKD.

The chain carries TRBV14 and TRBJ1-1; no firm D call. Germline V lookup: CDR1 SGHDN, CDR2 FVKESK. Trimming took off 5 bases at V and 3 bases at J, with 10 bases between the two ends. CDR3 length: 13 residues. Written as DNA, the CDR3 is TGTGCCAGCAGCTACGCAGAAGACACTGAAGCTTTCTTT. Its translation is CASSYAEDTEAFF.

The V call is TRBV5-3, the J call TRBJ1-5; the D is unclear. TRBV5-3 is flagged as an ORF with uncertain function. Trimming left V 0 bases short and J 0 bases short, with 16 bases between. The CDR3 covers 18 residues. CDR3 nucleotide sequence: TGTGCCAGAAGCTTGGCCGACACGTGGGGATATAGCAATCAGCCCCAGCATTTT. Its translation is CARSLADTWGYSNQPQHF.

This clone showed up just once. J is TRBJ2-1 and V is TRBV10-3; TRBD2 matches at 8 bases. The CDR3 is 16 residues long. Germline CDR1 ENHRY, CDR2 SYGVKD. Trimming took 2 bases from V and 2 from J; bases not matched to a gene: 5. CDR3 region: CAISEPTSAPYNEQFF. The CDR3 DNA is TGTGCCATCAGTGAGCCGACTAGCGCCCCCTACAATGAGCAGTTCTTC.

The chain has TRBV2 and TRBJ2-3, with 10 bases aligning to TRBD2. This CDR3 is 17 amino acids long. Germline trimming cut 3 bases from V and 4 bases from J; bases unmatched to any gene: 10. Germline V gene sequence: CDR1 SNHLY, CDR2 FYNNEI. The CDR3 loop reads CASSEMASGSGADTQYF. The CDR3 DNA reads TGTGCCAGCAGTGAGATGGCTAGCGGGAGTGGCGCAGATACGCAGTATTTT. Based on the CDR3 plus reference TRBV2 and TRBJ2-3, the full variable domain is EPEVTQTPSHQVTQMGQEVILRCVPISNHLYFYWYRQILGQKVEFLVSFYNNEISEKSEIFDDQFSVERPDGSNFTLKIRSTKLEDSAMYFCASSEMASGSGADTQYFGPGTRLTVL.

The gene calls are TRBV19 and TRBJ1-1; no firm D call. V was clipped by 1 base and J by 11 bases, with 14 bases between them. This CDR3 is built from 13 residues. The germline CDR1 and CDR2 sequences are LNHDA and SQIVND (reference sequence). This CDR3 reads CASSIGAEGGAFF. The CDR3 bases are TGTGCCAGTAGTATAGGAGCGGAAGGTGGGGCTTTCTTT.

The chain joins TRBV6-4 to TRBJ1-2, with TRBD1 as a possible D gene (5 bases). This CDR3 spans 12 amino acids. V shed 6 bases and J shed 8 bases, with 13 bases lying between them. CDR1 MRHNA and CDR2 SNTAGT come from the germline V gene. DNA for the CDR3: TGTGCCAGCAGAAACCCAGGACAAGGCTACACCTTC. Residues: CASRNPGQGYTF.

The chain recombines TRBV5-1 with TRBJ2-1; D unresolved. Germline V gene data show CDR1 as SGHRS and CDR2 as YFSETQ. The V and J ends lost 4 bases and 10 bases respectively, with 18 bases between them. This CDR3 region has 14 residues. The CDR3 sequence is CASSPEPQVQEQFF. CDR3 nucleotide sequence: TGCGCCAGCAGCCCCGAGCCTCAAGTTCAGGAGCAGTTCTTC.

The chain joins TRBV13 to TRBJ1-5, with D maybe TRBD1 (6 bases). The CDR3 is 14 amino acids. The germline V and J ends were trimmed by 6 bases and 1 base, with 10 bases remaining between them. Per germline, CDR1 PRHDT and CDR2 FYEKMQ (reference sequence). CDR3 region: CASRLGGSNQPQHF. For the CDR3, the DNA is TGTGCCAGCAGACTAGGGGGAAGCAATCAGCCCCAGCATTTT.